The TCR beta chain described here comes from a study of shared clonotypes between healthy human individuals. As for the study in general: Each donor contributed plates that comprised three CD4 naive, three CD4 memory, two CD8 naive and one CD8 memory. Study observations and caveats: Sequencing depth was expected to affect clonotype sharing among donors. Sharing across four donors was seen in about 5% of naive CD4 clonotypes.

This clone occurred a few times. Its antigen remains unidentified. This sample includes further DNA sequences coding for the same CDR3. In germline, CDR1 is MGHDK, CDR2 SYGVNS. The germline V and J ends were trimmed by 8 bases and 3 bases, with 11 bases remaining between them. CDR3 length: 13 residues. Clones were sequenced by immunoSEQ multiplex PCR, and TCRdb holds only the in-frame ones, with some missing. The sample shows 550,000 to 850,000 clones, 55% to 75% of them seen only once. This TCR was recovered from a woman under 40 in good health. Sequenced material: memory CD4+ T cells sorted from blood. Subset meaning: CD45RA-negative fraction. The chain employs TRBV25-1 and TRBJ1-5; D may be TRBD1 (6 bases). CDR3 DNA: TGTGCCAGCTCACAGGGTAACAATCAGCCCCAGCATTTT. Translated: CASSQGNNQPQHF.